The entry below describes one T cell receptor beta chain. The table came from immunoSEQ multiplex PCR; TCRdb's copy has only in-frame clones and leaves some out. The sample lists about 2.1 million clones; 85% to 95% were seen once. This sample is drawn from a study of shared clonotypes between healthy human individuals. Trimming cost V 0 bases and J 1 base, with 9 bases left between them. The CDR3 is 15 residues long. Germline V gene data show CDR1 as LGHNA and CDR2 as YNFKEQ. CD45RO negativity and positive selection for CCR7 defined naive CD8 cells, a population that excluded terminally differentiated effector memory CD45RA+ cells.

The V gene is TRBV4-2, the J gene TRBJ1-1; D is undetermined. The clonotype was recovered from a man between 18 and 29 years old in good health. Some clones in this sample may be carry-over from other donors' samples. The source material was naive CD8+ T cells from PBMCs. The CDR3 reads CASSQDWAGNTEAFF. The CDR3 coding sequence is TGTGCCAGCAGCCAAGATTGGGCGGGGAACACTGAAGCTTTCTTT.